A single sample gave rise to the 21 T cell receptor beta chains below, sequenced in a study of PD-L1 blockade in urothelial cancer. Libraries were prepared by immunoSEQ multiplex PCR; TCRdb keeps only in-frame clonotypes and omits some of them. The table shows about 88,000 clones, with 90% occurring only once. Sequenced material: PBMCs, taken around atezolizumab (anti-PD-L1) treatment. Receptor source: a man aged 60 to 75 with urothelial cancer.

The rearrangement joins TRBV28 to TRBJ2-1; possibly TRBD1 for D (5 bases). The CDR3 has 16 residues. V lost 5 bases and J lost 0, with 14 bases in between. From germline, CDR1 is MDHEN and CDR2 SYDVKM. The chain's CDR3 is CASSTPGKGSYNEQFF. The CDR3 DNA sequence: TGTGCCAGCAGTACCCCAGGGAAGGGCTCCTACAATGAGCAGTTCTTC.

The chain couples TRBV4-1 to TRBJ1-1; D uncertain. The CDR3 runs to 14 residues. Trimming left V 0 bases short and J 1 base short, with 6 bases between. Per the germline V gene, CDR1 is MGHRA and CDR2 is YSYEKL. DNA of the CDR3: TGCGCCAGCAGCCAAGATGTCTCGAACACTGAAGCTTTCTTT. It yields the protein CASSQDVSNTEAFF.

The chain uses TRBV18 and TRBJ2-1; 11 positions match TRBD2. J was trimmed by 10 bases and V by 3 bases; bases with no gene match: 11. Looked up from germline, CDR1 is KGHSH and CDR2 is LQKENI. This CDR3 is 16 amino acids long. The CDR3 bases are TGTGCCAGCTCACCCTTACTAGCGGGGGTCTTGTGGGAGCAGTTCTTC. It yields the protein CASSPLLAGVLWEQFF.

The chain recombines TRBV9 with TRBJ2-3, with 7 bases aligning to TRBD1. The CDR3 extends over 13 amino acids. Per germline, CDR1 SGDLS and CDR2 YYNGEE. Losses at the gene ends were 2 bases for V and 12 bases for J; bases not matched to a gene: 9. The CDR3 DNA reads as TGTGCCAGCAGCGTTACAGACCGACAGGGTCAGTATTTT. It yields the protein CASSVTDRQGQYF.

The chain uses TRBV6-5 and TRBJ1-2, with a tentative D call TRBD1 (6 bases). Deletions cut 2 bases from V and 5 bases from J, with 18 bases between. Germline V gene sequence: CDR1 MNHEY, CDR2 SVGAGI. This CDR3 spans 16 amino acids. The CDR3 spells CASSYEAAGELYGYTF. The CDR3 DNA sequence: TGTGCCAGCAGTTACGAAGCGGCAGGGGAACTTTATGGCTACACCTTC.

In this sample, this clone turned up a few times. This CDR3 is CASSIQGANYGYTF. DNA for the CDR3: TGTGCCAGCAGCATACAGGGAGCTAACTATGGCTACACCTTC. This sequence joins TRBV7-2 and TRBJ1-2; D may be TRBD1 (6 bases). The V and J ends lost 5 bases and 0 bases respectively, with 10 bases between them. The CDR3 spans 14 residues. In germline, CDR1 is SGHTA, CDR2 FQGNSA.

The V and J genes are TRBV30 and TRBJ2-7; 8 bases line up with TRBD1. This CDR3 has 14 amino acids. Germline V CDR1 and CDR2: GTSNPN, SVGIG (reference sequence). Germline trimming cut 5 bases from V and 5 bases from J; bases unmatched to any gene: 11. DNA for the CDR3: TGTGCCTGGGGCCGCAGGGGGCGGAGGAACGAGCAGTACTTC. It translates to CAWGRRGRRNEQYF.

As DNA, the CDR3 is TGTGCCAGCAGCTTAATGGCCACCGTTACCTACGAGCAGTACTTC. The encoded protein is CASSLMATVTYEQYF. This sequence joins TRBV7-2 and TRBJ2-7; no clear D. The CDR3 extends over 15 amino acids. V was pared by 2 bases and J by 2 bases, with 13 bases between. Looked up from germline, CDR1 is SGHTA and CDR2 is FQGNSA.

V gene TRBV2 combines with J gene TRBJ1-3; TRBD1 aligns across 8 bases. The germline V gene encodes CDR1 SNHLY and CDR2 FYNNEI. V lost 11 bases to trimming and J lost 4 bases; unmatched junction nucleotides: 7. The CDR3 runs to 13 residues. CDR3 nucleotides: TGTGCCGACAGACAGGGGTCCGGAAACACCATATATTTT. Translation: CADRQGSGNTIYF.

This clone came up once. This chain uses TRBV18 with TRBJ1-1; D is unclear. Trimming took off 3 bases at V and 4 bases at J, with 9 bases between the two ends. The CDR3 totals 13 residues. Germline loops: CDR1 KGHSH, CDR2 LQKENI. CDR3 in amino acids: CASSPSYTTEAFF. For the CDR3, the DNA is TGTGCCAGCTCACCGAGCTATACCACTGAAGCTTTCTTT.

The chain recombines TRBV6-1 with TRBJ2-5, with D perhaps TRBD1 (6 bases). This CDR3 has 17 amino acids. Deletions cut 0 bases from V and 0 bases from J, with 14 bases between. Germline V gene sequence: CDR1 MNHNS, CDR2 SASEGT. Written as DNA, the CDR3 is TGTGCCAGCAGTGAAGCGTTAGGGGGACCCAACCAAGAGACCCAGTACTTC. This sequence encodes CASSEALGGPNQETQYF.

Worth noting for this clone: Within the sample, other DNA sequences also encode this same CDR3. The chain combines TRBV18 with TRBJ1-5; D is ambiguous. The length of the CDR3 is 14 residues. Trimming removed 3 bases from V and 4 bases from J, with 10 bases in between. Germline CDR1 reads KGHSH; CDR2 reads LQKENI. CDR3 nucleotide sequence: TGTGCCAGCTCACCGCCGGGAGGGAATCAGCCCCAGCATTTT. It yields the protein CASSPPGGNQPQHF.

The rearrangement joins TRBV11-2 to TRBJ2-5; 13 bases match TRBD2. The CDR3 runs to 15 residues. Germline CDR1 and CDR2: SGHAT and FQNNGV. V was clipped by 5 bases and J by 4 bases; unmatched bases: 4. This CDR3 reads CASSEGTSGTETQYF. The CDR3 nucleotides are TGTGCCAGCAGCGAGGGGACTAGCGGGACAGAGACCCAGTACTTC. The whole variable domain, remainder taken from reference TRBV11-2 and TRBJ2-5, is EAGVAQSPRYKIIEKRQSVAFWCNPISGHATLYWYQQILGQGPKLLIQFQNNGVVDDSQLPKDRFSAERLKGVDSTLKIQPAKLEDSAVYLCASSEGTSGTETQYFGPGTRLLVL.

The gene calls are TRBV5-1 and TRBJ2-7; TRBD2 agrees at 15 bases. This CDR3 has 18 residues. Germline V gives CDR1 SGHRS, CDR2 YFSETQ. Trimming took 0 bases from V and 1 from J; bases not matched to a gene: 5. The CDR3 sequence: CASSLGGTSGGTSYEQYF. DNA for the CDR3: TGCGCCAGCAGCTTGGGTGGGACTAGCGGGGGGACGTCCTACGAGCAGTACTTC.

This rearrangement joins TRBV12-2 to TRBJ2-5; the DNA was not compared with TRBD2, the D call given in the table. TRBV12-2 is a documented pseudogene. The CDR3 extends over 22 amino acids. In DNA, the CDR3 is TGTGCAAGTCGCTTTTCCGCGCCCCCTTTGGGTCGGGGGGGGATGTACCAAGAGACCCAGTACTTC. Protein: CASRFSAPPLGRGGMYQETQYF.

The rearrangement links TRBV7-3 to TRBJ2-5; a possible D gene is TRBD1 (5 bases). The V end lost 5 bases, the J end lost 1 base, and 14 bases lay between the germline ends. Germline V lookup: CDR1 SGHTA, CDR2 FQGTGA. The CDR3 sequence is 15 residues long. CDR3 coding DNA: TGTGCCAGCAGCGATAGGGGCAGGGCCCAAGAGACCCAGTACTTC. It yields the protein CASSDRGRAQETQYF. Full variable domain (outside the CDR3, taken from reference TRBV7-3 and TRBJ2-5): GAGVSQTPSNKVTEKGKYVELRCDPISGHTALYWYRQSLGQGPEFLIYFQGTGAADDSGLPNDRFFAVRPEGSVSTLKIQRTERGDSAVYLCASSDRGRAQETQYFGPGTRLLVL.

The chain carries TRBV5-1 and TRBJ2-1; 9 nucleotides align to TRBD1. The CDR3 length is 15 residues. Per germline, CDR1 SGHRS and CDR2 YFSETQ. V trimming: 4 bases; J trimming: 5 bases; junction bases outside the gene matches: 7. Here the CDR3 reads CASSEGTGIDNEQFF. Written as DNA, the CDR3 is TGCGCCAGCAGCGAGGGGACAGGGATTGACAATGAGCAGTTCTTC.

The CDR3 is CASSQKVGTDTQYF. In nucleotides, the CDR3 is TGTGCCAGCAGCCAGAAAGTTGGCACAGATACGCAGTATTTT. This chain joins TRBV5-4 and TRBJ2-3; the D is unclear. CDR1 is SGHNT and CDR2 is YYREEE in the germline V gene (reference sequence). The CDR3 has 14 amino acids. V was trimmed by 4 bases and J by 1 base, leaving 10 bases between them.

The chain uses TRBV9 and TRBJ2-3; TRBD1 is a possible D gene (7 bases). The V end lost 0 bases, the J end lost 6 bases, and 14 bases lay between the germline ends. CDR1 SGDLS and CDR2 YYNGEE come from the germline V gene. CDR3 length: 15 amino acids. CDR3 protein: CASSVGQEGADTQYF. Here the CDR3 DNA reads TGTGCCAGCAGCGTAGGTCAGGAGGGGGCGGATACGCAGTATTTT.

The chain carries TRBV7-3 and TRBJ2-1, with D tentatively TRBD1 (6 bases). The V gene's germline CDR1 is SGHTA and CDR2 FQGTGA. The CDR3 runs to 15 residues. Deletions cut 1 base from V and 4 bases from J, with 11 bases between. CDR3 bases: TGTGCCAGCAGCTTAATGGGGCAGGGGTACAATGAGCAGTTCTTC. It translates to CASSLMGQGYNEQFF.

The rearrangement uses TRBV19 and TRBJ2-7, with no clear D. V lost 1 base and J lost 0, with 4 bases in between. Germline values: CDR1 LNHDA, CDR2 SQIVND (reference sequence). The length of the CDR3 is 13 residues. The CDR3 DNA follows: TGTGCCAGTAGTATAGCCAGCTCCTACGAGCAGTACTTC. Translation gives CASSIASSYEQYF.